This T cell receptor beta chain was obtained from a study of CD8+CD57+ T cells in acquired aplastic anemia. Regarding the study as a whole: Between patients and controls, about 30 CD8+ CDR3 sequences were found in common.

The CDR3 length is 17 residues. Germline loops: CDR1 MNHNS, CDR2 SASEGT. Between the trimmed V and J ends, which lost 2 bases and 7 bases, there was a span of 21 bases. Both TCR beta VDJ combination and CDR3 sequence profiling were carried out. Genomic DNA was the template for this profiling. One entry per CDR3 protein, called by TCRdb with MiXCR from the reads. The data contain hundreds of thousands of distinct CDR3 sequences, around three fifths of them singletons. This clonotype occurred many times. Its antigen is not known. The clonotype was recovered from a human donor with severe aplastic anemia or a healthy control (not recorded which). The J gene is TRBJ1-5, the V gene TRBV6-1; D unresolved. The material sequenced was sorted CD4+, CD8+, or CD8+CD57+ T cells (not recorded which) from PBMCs. DNA of the CDR3: TGTGCCAGCAGTGAATCACGTTGGGCAGCCCGTCCCCAGCCCCAGCATTTT. As protein: CASSESRWAARPQPQHF.